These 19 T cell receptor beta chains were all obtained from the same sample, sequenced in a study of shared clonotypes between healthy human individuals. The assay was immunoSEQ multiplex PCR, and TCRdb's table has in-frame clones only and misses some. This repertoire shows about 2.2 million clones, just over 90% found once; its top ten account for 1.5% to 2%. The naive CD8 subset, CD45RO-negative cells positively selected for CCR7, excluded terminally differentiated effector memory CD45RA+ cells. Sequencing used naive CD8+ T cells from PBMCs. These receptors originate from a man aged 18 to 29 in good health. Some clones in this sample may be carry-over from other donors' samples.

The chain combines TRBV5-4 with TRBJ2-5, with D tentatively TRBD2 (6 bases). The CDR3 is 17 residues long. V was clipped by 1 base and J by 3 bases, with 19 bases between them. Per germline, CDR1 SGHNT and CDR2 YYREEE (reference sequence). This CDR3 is CASSLSVGSTREETQYF. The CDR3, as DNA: TGTGCCAGCAGCTTGTCTGTAGGATCGACTAGAGAAGAGACCCAGTACTTC.

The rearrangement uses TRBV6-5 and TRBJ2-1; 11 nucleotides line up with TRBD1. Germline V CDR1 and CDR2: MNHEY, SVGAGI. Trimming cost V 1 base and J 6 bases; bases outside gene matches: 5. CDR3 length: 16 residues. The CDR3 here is CASSYLGTGGINEQFF. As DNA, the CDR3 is TGTGCCAGCAGTTACTTGGGGACAGGGGGAATCAATGAGCAGTTCTTC.

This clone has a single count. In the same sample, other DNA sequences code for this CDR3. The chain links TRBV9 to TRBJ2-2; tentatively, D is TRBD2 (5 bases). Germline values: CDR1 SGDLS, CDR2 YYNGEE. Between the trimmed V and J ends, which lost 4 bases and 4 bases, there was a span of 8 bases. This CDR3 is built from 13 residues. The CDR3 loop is CASSPRATGELFF. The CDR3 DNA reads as TGTGCCAGCAGCCCGCGGGCCACCGGGGAGCTGTTTTTT.

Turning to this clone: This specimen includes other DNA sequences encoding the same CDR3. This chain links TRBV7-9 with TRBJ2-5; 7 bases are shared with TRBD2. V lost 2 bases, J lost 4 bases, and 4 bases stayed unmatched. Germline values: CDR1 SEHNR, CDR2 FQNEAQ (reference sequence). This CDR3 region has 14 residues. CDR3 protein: CASSLSSGGETQYF. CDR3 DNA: TGTGCCAGCAGCTTAAGTTCGGGAGGAGAGACCCAGTACTTC.

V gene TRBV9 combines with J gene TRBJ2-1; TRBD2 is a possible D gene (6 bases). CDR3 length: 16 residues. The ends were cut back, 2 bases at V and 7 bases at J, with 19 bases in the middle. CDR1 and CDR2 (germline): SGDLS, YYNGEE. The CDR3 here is CASSVGAGLLENEQFF. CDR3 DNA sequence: TGTGCCAGCAGCGTTGGGGCGGGACTGCTGGAAAATGAGCAGTTCTTC.

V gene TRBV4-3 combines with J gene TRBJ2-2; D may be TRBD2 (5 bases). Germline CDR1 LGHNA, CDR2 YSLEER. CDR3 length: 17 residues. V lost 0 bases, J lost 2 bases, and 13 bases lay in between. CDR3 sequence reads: CASSQDSPGLNTGELFF. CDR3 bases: TGCGCCAGCAGCCAAGATAGCCCCGGACTCAACACCGGGGAGCTGTTTTTT.

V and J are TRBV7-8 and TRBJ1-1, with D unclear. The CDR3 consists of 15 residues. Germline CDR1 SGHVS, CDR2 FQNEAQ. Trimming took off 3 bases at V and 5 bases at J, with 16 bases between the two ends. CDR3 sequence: CASSFTRSPITEAFF. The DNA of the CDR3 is TGTGCCAGCAGCTTTACCAGAAGCCCTATAACTGAAGCTTTCTTT.

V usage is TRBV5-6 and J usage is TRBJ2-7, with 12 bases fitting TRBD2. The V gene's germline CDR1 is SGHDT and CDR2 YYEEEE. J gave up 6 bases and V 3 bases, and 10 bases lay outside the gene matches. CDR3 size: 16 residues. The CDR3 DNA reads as TGTGCCAGCAGCTACCTCTCTAGCGGGAGGGCCGTCGAGCAGTACTTC. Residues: CASSYLSSGRAVEQYF. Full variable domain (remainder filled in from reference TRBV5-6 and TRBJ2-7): DAGVTQSPTHLIKTRGQQVTLRCSPKSGHDTVSWYQQALGQGPQFIFQYYEEEERQRGNFPDRFSGHQFPNYSSELNVNALLLGDSALYLCASSYLSSGRAVEQYFGPGTRLTVT.

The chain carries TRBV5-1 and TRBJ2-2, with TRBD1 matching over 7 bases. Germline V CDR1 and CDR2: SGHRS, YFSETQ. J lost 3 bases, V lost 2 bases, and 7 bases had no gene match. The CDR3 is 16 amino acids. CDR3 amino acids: CASSFRARGYTGELFF. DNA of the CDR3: TGCGCCAGCAGCTTTCGTGCCAGGGGGTACACCGGGGAGCTGTTTTTT.

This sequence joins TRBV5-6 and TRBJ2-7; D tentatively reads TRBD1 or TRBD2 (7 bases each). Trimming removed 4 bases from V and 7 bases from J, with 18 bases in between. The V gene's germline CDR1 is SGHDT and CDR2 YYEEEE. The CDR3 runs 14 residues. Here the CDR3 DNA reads TGTGCCAGCAGCAGCGGGACAGTCACCTCAGAGCAGTACTTC. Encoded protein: CASSSGTVTSEQYF.

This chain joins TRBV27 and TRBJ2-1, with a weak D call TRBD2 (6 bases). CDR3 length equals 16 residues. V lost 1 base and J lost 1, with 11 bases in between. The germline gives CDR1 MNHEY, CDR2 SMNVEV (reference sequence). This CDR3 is CASSLWAGRSYNEQFF. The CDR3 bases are TGTGCCAGCAGTTTATGGGCAGGGAGGTCCTACAATGAGCAGTTCTTC.

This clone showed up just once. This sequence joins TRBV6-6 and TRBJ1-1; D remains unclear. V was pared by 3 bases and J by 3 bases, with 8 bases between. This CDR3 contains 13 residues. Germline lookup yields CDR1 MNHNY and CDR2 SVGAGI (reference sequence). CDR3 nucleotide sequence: TGTGCCAGCAGTTATCTTCTACACACTGAAGCTTTCTTT. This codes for CASSYLLHTEAFF.

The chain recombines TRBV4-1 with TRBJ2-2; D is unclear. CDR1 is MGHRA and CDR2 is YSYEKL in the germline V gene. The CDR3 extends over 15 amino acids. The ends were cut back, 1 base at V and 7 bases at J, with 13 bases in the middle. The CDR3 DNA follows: TGCGCCAGCAGCCAAGTAACCCCAATACACGGGGAGCTGTTTTTT. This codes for CASSQVTPIHGELFF.

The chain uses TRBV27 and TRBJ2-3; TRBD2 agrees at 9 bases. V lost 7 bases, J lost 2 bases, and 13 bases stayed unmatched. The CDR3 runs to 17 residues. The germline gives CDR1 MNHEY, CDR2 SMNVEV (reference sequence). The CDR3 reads CASTTPLLAGNTDTQYF. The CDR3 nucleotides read TGTGCCAGCACCACCCCCCTCCTAGCGGGGAACACAGATACGCAGTATTTT.

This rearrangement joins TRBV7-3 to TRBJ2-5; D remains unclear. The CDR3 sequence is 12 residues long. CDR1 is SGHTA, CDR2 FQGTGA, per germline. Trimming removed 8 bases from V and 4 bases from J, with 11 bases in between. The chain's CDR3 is CASGRPRETQYF. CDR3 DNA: TGTGCCAGCGGCCGGCCCCGAGAGACCCAGTACTTC.

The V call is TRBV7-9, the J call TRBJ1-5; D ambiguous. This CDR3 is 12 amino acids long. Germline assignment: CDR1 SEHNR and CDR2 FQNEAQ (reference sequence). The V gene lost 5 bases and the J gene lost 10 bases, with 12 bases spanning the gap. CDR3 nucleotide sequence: TGTGCCAGCAGCCCCGCCCCAGGCCCCCAGCATTTT. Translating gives CASSPAPGPQHF. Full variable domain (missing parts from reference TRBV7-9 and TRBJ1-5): DTGVSQNPRHKITKRGQNVTFRCDPISEHNRLYWYRQTLGQGPEFLTYFQNEAQLEKSRLLSDRFSAERPKGSFSTLEIQRTEQGDSAMYLCASSPAPGPQHFGDGTRLSIL.

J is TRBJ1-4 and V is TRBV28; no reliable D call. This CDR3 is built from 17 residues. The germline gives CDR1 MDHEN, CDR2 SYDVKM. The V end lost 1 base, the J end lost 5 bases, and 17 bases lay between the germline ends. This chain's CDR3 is CASSLSRRAIQNEKLFF. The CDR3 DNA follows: TGTGCCAGCAGTTTATCCAGACGGGCGATACAAAATGAAAAACTGTTTTTT.

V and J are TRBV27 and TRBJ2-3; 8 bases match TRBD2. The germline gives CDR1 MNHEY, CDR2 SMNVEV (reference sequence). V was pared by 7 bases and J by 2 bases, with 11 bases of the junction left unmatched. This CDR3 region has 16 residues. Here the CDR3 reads CASTPSAGENTDTQYF. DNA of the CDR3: TGTGCCAGCACCCCGTCAGCGGGGGAAAACACAGATACGCAGTATTTT.

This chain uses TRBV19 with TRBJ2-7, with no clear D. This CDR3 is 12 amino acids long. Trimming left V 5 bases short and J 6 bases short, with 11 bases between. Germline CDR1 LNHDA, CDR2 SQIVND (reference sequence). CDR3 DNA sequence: TGTGCCAGTAGTCCAAGGATCGGCGAGCAGTACTTC. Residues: CASSPRIGEQYF.